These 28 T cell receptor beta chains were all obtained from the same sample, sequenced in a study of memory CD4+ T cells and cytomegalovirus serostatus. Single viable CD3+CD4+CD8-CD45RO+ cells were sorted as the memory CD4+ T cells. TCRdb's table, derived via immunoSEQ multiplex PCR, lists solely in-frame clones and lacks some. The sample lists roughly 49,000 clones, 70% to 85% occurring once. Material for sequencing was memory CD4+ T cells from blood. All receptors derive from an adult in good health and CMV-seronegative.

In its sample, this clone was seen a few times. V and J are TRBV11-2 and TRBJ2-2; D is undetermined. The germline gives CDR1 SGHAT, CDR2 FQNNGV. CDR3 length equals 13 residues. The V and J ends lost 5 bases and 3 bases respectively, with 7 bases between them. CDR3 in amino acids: CASSPSDTGELFF. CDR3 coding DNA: TGTGCCAGCAGCCCCAGTGACACCGGGGAGCTGTTTTTT.

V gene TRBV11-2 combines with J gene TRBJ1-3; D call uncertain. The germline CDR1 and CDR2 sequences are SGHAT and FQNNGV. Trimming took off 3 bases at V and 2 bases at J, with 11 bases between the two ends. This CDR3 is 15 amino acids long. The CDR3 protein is CASSFGDTTGNTIYF. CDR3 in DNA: TGTGCCAGCAGCTTCGGGGATACAACTGGAAACACCATATATTTT.

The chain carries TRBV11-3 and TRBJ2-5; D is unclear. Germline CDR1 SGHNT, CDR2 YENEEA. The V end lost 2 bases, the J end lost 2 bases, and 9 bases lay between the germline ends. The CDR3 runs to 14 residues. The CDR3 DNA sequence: TGTGCCAGCAGCTTAACAGCCTCTCAAGAGACCCAGTACTTC. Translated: CASSLTASQETQYF.

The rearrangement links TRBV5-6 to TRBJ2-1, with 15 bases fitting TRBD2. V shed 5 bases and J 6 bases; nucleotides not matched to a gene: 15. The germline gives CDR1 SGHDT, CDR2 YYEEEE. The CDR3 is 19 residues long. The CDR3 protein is CASRRGGGLAGGRRNEQFF. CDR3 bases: TGTGCCAGCAGAAGGGGTGGCGGACTAGCGGGGGGGCGTCGCAATGAGCAGTTCTTC.

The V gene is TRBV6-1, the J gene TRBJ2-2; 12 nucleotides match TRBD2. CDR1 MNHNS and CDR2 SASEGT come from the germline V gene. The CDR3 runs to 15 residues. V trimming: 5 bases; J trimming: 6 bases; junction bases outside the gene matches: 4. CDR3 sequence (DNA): TGTGCCAGCAGTACCAGGACTAGCGGGGCCGGGGAGCTGTTTTTT. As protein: CASSTRTSGAGELFF.

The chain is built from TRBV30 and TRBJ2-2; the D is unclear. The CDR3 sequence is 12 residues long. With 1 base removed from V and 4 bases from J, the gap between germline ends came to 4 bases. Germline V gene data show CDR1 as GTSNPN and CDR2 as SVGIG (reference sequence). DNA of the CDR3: TGTGCCTGGAGTGCATCCACCGGGGAGCTGTTTTTT. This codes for CAWSASTGELFF.

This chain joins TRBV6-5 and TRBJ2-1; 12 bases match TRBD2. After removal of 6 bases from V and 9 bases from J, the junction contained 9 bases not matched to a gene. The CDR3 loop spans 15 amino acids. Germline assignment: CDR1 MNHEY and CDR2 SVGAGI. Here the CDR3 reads CASRRTSGDFREQFF. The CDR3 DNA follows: TGTGCCAGCAGACGGACTAGCGGGGACTTTCGTGAGCAGTTCTTC.

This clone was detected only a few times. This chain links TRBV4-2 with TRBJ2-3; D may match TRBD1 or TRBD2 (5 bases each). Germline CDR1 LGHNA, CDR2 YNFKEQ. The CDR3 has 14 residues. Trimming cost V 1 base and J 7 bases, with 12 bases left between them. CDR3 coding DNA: TGTGCCAGCAGCCAAGCCGGGGCCGGAAATACGCAGTATTTT. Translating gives CASSQAGAGNTQYF.

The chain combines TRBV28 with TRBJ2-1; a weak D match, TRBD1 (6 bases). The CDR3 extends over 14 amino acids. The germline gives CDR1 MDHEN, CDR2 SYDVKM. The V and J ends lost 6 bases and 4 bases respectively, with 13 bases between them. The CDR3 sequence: CASRRTAEYNEQFF. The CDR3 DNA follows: TGTGCCAGCAGACGGACAGCAGAGTACAATGAGCAGTTCTTC.

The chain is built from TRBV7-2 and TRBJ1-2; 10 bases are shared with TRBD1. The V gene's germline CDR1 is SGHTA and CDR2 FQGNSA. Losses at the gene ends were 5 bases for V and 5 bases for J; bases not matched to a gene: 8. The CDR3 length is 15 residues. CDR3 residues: CASSLGTGVQYGYTF. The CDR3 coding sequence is TGTGCCAGCAGCCTCGGGACAGGGGTCCAATATGGCTACACCTTC.

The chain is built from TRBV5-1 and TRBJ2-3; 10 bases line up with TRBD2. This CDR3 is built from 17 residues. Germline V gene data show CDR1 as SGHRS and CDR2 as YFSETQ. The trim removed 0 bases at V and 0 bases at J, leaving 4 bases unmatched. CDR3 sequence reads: CASSLALAGDSTDTQYF. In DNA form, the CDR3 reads TGCGCCAGCAGCTTGGCCCTAGCGGGGGATAGCACAGATACGCAGTATTTT.

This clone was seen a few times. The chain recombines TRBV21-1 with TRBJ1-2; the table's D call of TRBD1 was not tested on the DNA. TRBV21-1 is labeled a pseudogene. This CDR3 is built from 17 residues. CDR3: CASSKGRGTGLLHGYTF. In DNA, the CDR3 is TGTGCCAGCAGCAAAGGAAGAGGGACAGGACTTCTCCATGGCTACACCTTC.

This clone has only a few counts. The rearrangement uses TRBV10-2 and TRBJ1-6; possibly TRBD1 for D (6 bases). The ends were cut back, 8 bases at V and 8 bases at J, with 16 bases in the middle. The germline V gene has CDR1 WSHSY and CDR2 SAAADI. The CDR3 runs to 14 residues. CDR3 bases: TGCGCCAGCGCCCACAGGGCAACGGATTCACCCCTCCACTTT. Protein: CASAHRATDSPLHF.

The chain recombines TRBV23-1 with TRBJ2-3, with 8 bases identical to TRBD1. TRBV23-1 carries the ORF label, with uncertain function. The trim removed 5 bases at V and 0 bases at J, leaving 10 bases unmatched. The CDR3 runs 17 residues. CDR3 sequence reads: CASSYQGAFLSTDTQYF. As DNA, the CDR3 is TGCGCCAGCAGTTATCAGGGGGCCTTCCTAAGCACAGATACGCAGTATTTT.

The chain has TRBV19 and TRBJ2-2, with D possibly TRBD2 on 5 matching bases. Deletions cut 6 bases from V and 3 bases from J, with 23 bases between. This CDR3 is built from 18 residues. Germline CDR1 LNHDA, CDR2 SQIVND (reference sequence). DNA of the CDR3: TGTGCCAGTAGCCCCCGGTCTCGGGGTAGTCCTGACACCGGGGAGCTGTTTTTT. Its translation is CASSPRSRGSPDTGELFF.

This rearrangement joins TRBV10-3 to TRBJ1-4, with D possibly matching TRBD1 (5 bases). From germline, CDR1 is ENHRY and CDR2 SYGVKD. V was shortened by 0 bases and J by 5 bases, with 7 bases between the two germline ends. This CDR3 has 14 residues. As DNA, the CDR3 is TGTGCCATCAGTGAGTCCCGGGGCAATGAAAAACTGTTTTTT. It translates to CAISESRGNEKLFF.

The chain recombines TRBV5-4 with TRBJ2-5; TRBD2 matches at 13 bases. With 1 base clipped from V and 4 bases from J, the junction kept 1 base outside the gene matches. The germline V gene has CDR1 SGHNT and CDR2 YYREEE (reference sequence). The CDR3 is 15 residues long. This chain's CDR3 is CASSLTSGGVETQYF. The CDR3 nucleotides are TGTGCCAGCAGCTTGACTAGCGGGGGGGTAGAGACCCAGTACTTC.

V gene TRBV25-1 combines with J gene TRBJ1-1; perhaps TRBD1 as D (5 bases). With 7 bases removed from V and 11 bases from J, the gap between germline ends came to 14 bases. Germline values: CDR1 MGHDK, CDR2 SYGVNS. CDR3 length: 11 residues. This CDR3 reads CASTRAGWAFF. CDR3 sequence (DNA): TGTGCCAGCACCAGAGCAGGGTGGGCTTTCTTT.

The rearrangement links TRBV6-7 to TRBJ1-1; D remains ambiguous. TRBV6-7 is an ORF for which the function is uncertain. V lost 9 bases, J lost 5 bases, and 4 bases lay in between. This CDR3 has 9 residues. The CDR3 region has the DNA TGTGCCAGGACGACTGAAGCTTTCTTT. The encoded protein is CARTTEAFF.

The CDR3, as DNA: TGTGCCAGCAGCTTAACAGGGGACGGCTACACCTTC. Protein: CASSLTGDGYTF. V usage is TRBV11-3 and J usage is TRBJ1-2, with TRBD1 matching over 7 bases. V lost 2 bases, J lost 8 bases, and 2 bases stayed unmatched. The CDR3 covers 12 residues. Germline loops: CDR1 SGHNT, CDR2 YENEEA.

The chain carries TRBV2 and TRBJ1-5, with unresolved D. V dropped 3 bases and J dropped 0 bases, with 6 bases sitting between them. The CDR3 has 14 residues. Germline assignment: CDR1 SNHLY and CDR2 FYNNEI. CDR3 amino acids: CASSEADSNQPQHF. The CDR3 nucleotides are TGTGCCAGCAGTGAGGCAGATAGCAATCAGCCCCAGCATTTT.

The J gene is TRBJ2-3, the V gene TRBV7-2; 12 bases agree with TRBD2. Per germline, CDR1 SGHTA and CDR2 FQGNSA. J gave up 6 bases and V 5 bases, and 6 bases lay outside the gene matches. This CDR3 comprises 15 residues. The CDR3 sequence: CASSDLAGGRDTQYF. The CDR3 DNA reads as TGTGCCAGCAGCGATCTAGCGGGGGGGAGGGATACGCAGTATTTT.

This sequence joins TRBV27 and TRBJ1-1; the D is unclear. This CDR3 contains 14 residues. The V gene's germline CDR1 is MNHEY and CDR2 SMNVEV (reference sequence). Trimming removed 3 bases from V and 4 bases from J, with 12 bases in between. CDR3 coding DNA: TGTGCCAGCAGTTTCACCTCCGGCATCACTGAAGCTTTCTTT. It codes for CASSFTSGITEAFF.

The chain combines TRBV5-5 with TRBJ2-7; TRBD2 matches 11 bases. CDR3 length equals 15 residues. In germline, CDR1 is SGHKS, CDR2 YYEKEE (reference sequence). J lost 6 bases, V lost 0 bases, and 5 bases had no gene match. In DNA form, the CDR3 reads TGTGCCAGCAGCTTGGCTCTAGCGGGGGGTCTCGAGCAGTACTTC. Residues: CASSLALAGGLEQYF.

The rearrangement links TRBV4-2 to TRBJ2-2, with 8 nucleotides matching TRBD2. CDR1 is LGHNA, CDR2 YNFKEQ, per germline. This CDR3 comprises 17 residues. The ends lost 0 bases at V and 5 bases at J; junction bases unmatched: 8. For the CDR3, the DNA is TGTGCCAGCAGCCAAGATTTGCGGGGGGTCAAGACCGGGGAGCTGTTTTTT. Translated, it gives CASSQDLRGVKTGELFF.

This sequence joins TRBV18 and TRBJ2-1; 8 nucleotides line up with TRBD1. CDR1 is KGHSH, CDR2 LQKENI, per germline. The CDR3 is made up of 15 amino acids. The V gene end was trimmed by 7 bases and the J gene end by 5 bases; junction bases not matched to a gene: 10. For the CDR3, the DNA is TGTGCCAGCTGGGACAGGAAGGTTTTGGACAATGAGCAGTTCTTC. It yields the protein CASWDRKVLDNEQFF.

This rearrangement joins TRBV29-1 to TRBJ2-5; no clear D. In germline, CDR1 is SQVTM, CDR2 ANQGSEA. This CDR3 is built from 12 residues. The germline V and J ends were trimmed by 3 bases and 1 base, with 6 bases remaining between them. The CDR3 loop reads CSVEIAQETQYF. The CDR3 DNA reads TGCAGCGTTGAGATAGCCCAAGAGACCCAGTACTTC.

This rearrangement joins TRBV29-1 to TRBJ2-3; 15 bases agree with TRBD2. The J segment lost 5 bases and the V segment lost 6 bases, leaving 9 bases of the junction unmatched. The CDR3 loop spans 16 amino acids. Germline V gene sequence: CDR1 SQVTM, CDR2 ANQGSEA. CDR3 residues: CSVAGTSGGPVDTQYF. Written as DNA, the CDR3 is TGCAGCGTAGCCGGGACTAGCGGGGGGCCGGTAGATACGCAGTATTTT.